This TCR beta chain was documented in a study of OX40 agonist ivuxolimab in advanced cancers. Study overall: Aged roughly 20 to 85 with a mean of about 63 years, they were about 78% male.

Sequencing used immunoSEQ multiplex PCR; TCRdb keeps in-frame clones, though not all of them. The sample includes about 40,000 clones, 70% to 85% of them seen just once. As for this clone: Its antigen is unknown.

Germline assignment: CDR1 SGHRS and CDR2 YFSETQ. The CDR3 loop spans 16 amino acids. The germline V and J ends were trimmed by 0 bases and 4 bases, with 16 bases remaining between them. Study-level results: It was also the case that some nonresponders had low normalized T-cell clonal expansion. At 0.1 to 3.0 mg/kg, clonal expansion of CD4+ and CD8+ blood T cells had occurred by week 6.

The V and J genes are TRBV5-1 and TRBJ1-1; TRBD1 might be the D (5 bases). This clonotype originated in an adult with an advanced solid tumor such as melanoma, head and neck, liver or kidney cancer. Sequences were derived from CD4+ or CD8+ T cells sorted from blood, sampled in a trial of the OX40 agonist ivuxolimab. In DNA, the CDR3 is TGCGCCAGCAGCTTGGCAGCGGGACCCCGCCCCACTGAAGCTTTCTTT. Translation: CASSLAAGPRPTEAFF.